The 30 T cell receptor beta chains given below trace back to one sample, sequenced in a study of shared clonotypes between healthy human individuals. TCRdb's copy holds only in-frame clones and misses some; the assay was immunoSEQ multiplex PCR. The sample records 2 million to 2.5 million clones, 95% being singletons. Specimen: naive CD4+ T cells sorted from blood. Subset described: CD45RA+ positively selected. The receptors here all came from a man in his late teens or twenties in good health.

This clone was recorded only once. This CDR3 is also generated by other DNA sequences in the sample. This sequence joins TRBV4-1 and TRBJ2-5, with a possible D match to TRBD1 (6 bases). Germline CDR1 is MGHRA and CDR2 is YSYEKL. There are 13 residues in the CDR3. V lost 4 bases, J lost 2 bases, and 8 bases lay in between. The DNA of the CDR3 is TGCGCCAGCAGCCGAGGACAGCAAGAGACCCAGTACTTC. Translation gives CASSRGQQETQYF.

Note on this clone: The germline gene is not matched at one end of the junction; a read error may be the cause. V and J are TRBV7-7 and TRBJ2-2; 8 bases align to TRBD1. CDR3 length: 17 residues. CDR1 is SSHAT and CDR2 is FNYEAQ in the germline V gene (reference sequence). The CDR3 region is CASSFDDRGVGTGELFF. DNA of the CDR3: TGTGCTAGCAGCTTTGACGACAGGGGAGTTGGCACCGGGGAGCTGTTTTTT.

The V call is TRBV9, the J call TRBJ2-4, with a possible D match to TRBD1 (5 bases). Deletions cut 0 bases from V and 8 bases from J, with 18 bases between. Germline V CDR1 and CDR2: SGDLS, YYNGEE. This CDR3 region has 16 residues. CDR3 loop: CASSVGQGASRDIQYF. The DNA for the CDR3 is TGTGCCAGCAGCGTAGGGCAGGGTGCGTCACGGGACATTCAGTACTTC.

The J gene is TRBJ1-4, the V gene TRBV7-6; 9 bases agree with TRBD1. Trimming at V came to 5 bases and at J to 4 bases, leaving 8 bases not matched to a gene. Per the germline V gene, CDR1 is SGHVS and CDR2 is FNYEAQ. The CDR3 consists of 16 residues. This CDR3 is CASSLNRGQDNEKLFF. CDR3 bases: TGTGCCAGCAGCCTAAACAGGGGGCAGGATAATGAAAAACTGTTTTTT.

The V call is TRBV10-1, the J call TRBJ2-7; 7 bases align to TRBD1. After removal of 3 bases from V and 1 base from J, the junction contained 12 bases not matched to a gene. Germline CDR1 WNHNN, CDR2 SYGVQD (reference sequence). This CDR3 comprises 17 residues. The CDR3 sequence is CASSDKPGTDPSYEQYF. As DNA, the CDR3 is TGCGCCAGCAGTGACAAACCCGGGACAGATCCTTCCTACGAGCAGTACTTC.

The chain is built from TRBV2 and TRBJ2-1, with TRBD2 matching 10 bases. Germline CDR1 is SNHLY and CDR2 is FYNNEI. The CDR3 length is 13 residues. V lost 3 bases to trimming and J lost 13 bases; unmatched junction nucleotides: 6. The chain's CDR3 is CASSETSGYRQFF. The CDR3 coding sequence is TGTGCCAGCAGTGAGACTAGCGGGTACCGACAGTTCTTC. The whole variable domain, remainder taken from reference TRBV2 and TRBJ2-1, is EPEVTQTPSHQVTQMGQEVILRCVPISNHLYFYWYRQILGQKVEFLVSFYNNEISEKSEIFDDQFSVERPDGSNFTLKIRSTKLEDSAMYFCASSETSGYRQFFGPGTRLTVL.

This clone occurred once. V and J are TRBV19 and TRBJ1-4; D call uncertain. Between the trimmed V and J ends, which lost 6 bases and 0 bases, there was a span of 11 bases. Germline CDR1 reads LNHDA; CDR2 reads SQIVND (reference sequence). CDR3 length: 15 amino acids. The CDR3 nucleotides read TGTGCCAGTAGCTCTTACATTGCAACTAATGAAAAACTGTTTTTT. This gives the protein CASSSYIATNEKLFF.

On this clone itself: Other DNA sequences in this specimen translate into the identical CDR3. This chain links TRBV5-1 with TRBJ2-3; a possible D gene is TRBD2 (5 bases). Germline values: CDR1 SGHRS, CDR2 YFSETQ. Trimming shortened V by 4 bases and J by 6 bases, and 9 bases separated the two germline ends. This CDR3 comprises 12 residues. For the CDR3, the DNA is TGCGCCAGCAGCCCCCCGGGGGATACGCAGTATTTT. It encodes CASSPPGDTQYF.

On this clone: The same CDR3 can be traced to other DNA sequences in this sample. The chain joins TRBV19 to TRBJ1-1; D gene unclear. Germline CDR1 is LNHDA and CDR2 is SQIVND (reference sequence). This CDR3 comprises 13 residues. V was cut by 3 bases and J by 2 bases, with 7 bases left in between. CDR3 in DNA: TGTGCCAGTAGTATGGGTATCAACACTGAAGCTTTCTTT. Protein: CASSMGINTEAFF.

J is TRBJ1-3 and V is TRBV6-5, with D unresolved. CDR3 length: 14 residues. Per the germline V gene, CDR1 is MNHEY and CDR2 is SVGAGI. The ends were cut back, 5 bases at V and 1 base at J, with 9 bases in the middle. CDR3 nucleotides: TGTGCCAGCAGTCGTGGGGTTTCTGGAAACACCATATATTTT. It codes for CASSRGVSGNTIYF.

The chain recombines TRBV7-8 with TRBJ2-7, with D tentatively TRBD2 (6 bases). Germline CDR1 SGHVS, CDR2 FQNEAQ. Trimming took off 1 base at V and 3 bases at J, with 13 bases between the two ends. CDR3 length: 15 residues. The DNA for the CDR3 is TGTGCCAGCAGCTTAGTCCCTTCGGGGGTCTACGAGCAGTACTTC. Translated, it gives CASSLVPSGVYEQYF.

This chain joins TRBV7-9 and TRBJ2-7; TRBD2 agrees at 9 bases. Per germline, CDR1 SEHNR and CDR2 FQNEAQ (reference sequence). Germline trimming cut 2 bases from V and 0 bases from J; bases unmatched to any gene: 5. This CDR3 is 16 amino acids long. The CDR3 DNA is TGTGCCAGCAGCTTACGCGGGGGGGCTGGCTCCTACGAGCAGTACTTC. Protein product: CASSLRGGAGSYEQYF.

The CDR3 region has the DNA TGTGCCAGCTCCCGAAAGGGGGAGACCCAGTACTTC. It encodes CASSRKGETQYF. The chain couples TRBV18 to TRBJ2-5; a possible D gene is TRBD1 (5 bases). Trimming shortened V by 6 bases and J by 5 bases, and 10 bases separated the two germline ends. Germline V gene sequence: CDR1 KGHSH, CDR2 LQKENI. This CDR3 is 12 amino acids long. The full variable domain, completed using reference TRBV18 and TRBJ2-5, is NAGVMQNPRHLVRRRGQEARLRCSPMKGHSHVYWYRQLPEEGLKFMVYLQKENIIDESGMPKERFSAEFPKEGPSILRIQQVVRGDSAAYFCASSRKGETQYFGPGTRLLVL.

The CDR3 loop reads CASGTGLAIEQYF. CDR3 in DNA: TGTGCTAGTGGTACGGGACTAGCGATAGAGCAGTACTTC. V gene TRBV12-5 combines with J gene TRBJ2-7; 10 bases line up with TRBD2. CDR1 is LGHNT, CDR2 FRNRAP, per germline. This CDR3 has 13 amino acids. With 5 bases clipped from V and 7 bases from J, the junction kept 5 bases outside the gene matches.

This clone showed up just once. The rearrangement joins TRBV5-1 to TRBJ2-1; 13 positions agree with TRBD2. Germline V gene sequence: CDR1 SGHRS, CDR2 YFSETQ. This CDR3 region has 15 residues. V dropped 4 bases and J dropped 8; count of bases not matched to a gene: 6. CDR3 loop: CASSIGLAGDHEQFF. The CDR3 DNA follows: TGCGCCAGCAGCATCGGACTAGCGGGAGACCATGAGCAGTTCTTC.

The V and J genes are TRBV27 and TRBJ2-3, with TRBD2 identical over 8 bases. CDR1 is MNHEY and CDR2 is SMNVEV in the germline V gene (reference sequence). V was pared by 3 bases and J by 1 base, with 18 bases of the junction left unmatched. The CDR3 loop spans 20 amino acids. The CDR3 bases are TGTGCCAGCAGTTTGTATAACCCAACGAGGTCTAGCGGGCGCACAGATACGCAGTATTTT. Translated: CASSLYNPTRSSGRTDTQYF.

The chain recombines TRBV7-9 with TRBJ2-1, with 13 bases matching TRBD2. V lost 5 bases to trimming and J lost 0 bases; unmatched junction nucleotides: 7. Germline CDR1 reads SEHNR; CDR2 reads FQNEAQ (reference sequence). The CDR3 consists of 18 residues. CDR3 coding DNA: TGTGCCAGCAGCACGGGACTAGCGGGAAAGAGCTCCTACAATGAGCAGTTCTTC. Translated: CASSTGLAGKSSYNEQFF.

The chain employs TRBV18 and TRBJ1-5, with D possibly TRBD1 on 5 matching bases. Trimming took off 2 bases at V and 6 bases at J, with 17 bases between the two ends. The germline gives CDR1 KGHSH, CDR2 LQKENI. The CDR3 runs to 16 residues. CDR3 in amino acids: CASSPSGAGTFQPQHF. Here the CDR3 DNA reads TGTGCCAGCTCACCATCCGGAGCTGGGACGTTTCAGCCCCAGCATTTT.

This clone was seen only once. The V gene is TRBV10-3, the J gene TRBJ1-1; 9 bases line up with TRBD1. Germline V gene sequence: CDR1 ENHRY, CDR2 SYGVKD. V gave up 8 bases and J gave up 0 bases; unmatched junction bases: 1. The CDR3 has 13 amino acids. The DNA for the CDR3 is TGTGCCATCGGGACAGGGATGAACACTGAAGCTTTCTTT. It translates to CAIGTGMNTEAFF.

The chain links TRBV5-6 to TRBJ2-1; 12 nucleotides match TRBD2. Losses at the gene ends were 5 bases for V and 7 bases for J; bases not matched to a gene: 10. Looked up from germline, CDR1 is SGHDT and CDR2 is YYEEEE. The CDR3 is 16 amino acids. CDR3 residues: CASRFEASGRVNEQFF. Written as DNA, the CDR3 is TGTGCCAGCAGGTTTGAGGCTAGCGGGAGGGTGAATGAGCAGTTCTTC. Variable domain in full (rest from reference TRBV5-6 and TRBJ2-1): DAGVTQSPTHLIKTRGQQVTLRCSPKSGHDTVSWYQQALGQGPQFIFQYYEEEERQRGNFPDRFSGHQFPNYSSELNVNALLLGDSALYLCASRFEASGRVNEQFFGPGTRLTVL.

V usage is TRBV5-1 and J usage is TRBJ2-7, with 7 bases that match TRBD2. This CDR3 comprises 14 residues. V shed 4 bases, J shed 6 bases, and the junction held 10 bases outside the gene matches. Germline CDR1 reads SGHRS; CDR2 reads YFSETQ. This CDR3 reads CASSGRPSGGEQYF. CDR3 bases: TGCGCCAGCAGCGGGAGGCCCTCGGGGGGCGAGCAGTACTTC.

The chain recombines TRBV5-1 with TRBJ1-5; TRBD1 agrees at 10 bases. Germline V lookup: CDR1 SGHRS, CDR2 YFSETQ. This CDR3 is built from 18 residues. With 4 bases clipped from V and 0 bases from J, the junction kept 10 bases outside the gene matches. CDR3 coding DNA: TGCGCCAGCAGCCCAAAACTGACAGGGGGCTATAGCAATCAGCCCCAGCATTTT. It translates to CASSPKLTGGYSNQPQHF.

This chain joins TRBV5-1 and TRBJ2-7; D gene uncertain. The germline V gene encodes CDR1 SGHRS and CDR2 YFSETQ. V was shortened by 1 base and J by 3 bases, with 11 bases between the two germline ends. This CDR3 spans 14 amino acids. The CDR3 DNA sequence: TGCGCCAGCAGCTTGAAACCTGACGGCTACGAGCAGTACTTC. Protein product: CASSLKPDGYEQYF.

The chain joins TRBV30 to TRBJ2-7; D is ambiguous. The CDR3 extends over 13 amino acids. The V end lost 2 bases, the J end lost 2 bases, and 10 bases lay between the germline ends. Germline CDR1 is GTSNPN and CDR2 is SVGIG (reference sequence). CDR3 protein: CAWSPPNTYEQYF. DNA of the CDR3: TGTGCCTGGAGTCCACCCAACACCTACGAGCAGTACTTC.

This chain connects TRBV2 to TRBJ2-7; maybe TRBD2 (5 bases). The CDR3 extends over 19 amino acids. Trimming shortened V by 0 bases and J by 2 bases, and 23 bases separated the two germline ends. Germline lookup yields CDR1 SNHLY and CDR2 FYNNEI. DNA for the CDR3: TGTGCCAGCAGTGAAGCCCGAACGATTCTAGCCGTCGATCCCTACGAGCAGTACTTC. Translated: CASSEARTILAVDPYEQYF.

The chain has TRBV27 and TRBJ2-2; 12 bases are a match to TRBD1. V shed 6 bases, J shed 6 bases, and the junction held 8 bases outside the gene matches. The CDR3 is made up of 16 amino acids. The germline V gene encodes CDR1 MNHEY and CDR2 SMNVEV (reference sequence). For the CDR3, the DNA is TGTGCCAGCAGGAATACCGGGACAGGGGGCCCCGGGGAGCTGTTTTTT. This codes for CASRNTGTGGPGELFF.

The gene calls are TRBV2 and TRBJ2-5; 12 nucleotides align to TRBD2. Germline values: CDR1 SNHLY, CDR2 FYNNEI. V lost 8 bases to trimming and J lost 4 bases; unmatched junction nucleotides: 14. The CDR3 runs to 17 residues. The CDR3, as DNA: TGTGCCAGCGGCATCGGACTAGCGGGGTTTTTGGGAGAGACCCAGTACTTC. Its protein product is CASGIGLAGFLGETQYF.

This rearrangement joins TRBV5-4 to TRBJ2-2, with D possibly being TRBD1 (6 bases). CDR3 size: 15 residues. Germline V gene sequence: CDR1 SGHNT, CDR2 YYREEE (reference sequence). Trimming removed 2 bases at V and 3 bases at J, with 11 bases between. The CDR3 DNA reads TGTGCCAGCAGCTTACAGGGAAGCGACACCGGGGAGCTGTTTTTT. Translated, it gives CASSLQGSDTGELFF.

The rearrangement joins TRBV19 to TRBJ1-4, with D possibly being TRBD1 (5 bases). Trimming removed 3 bases at V and 13 bases at J, with 21 bases between. The CDR3 consists of 15 residues. CDR1 and CDR2 (germline): LNHDA, SQIVND (reference sequence). The CDR3 nucleotides read TGTGCCAGTAGTATTCCCCGGGACCGAGAAAAGGGACTGTTTTTT. Translated: CASSIPRDREKGLFF.

The chain is built from TRBV6-5 and TRBJ2-5; 11 bases are shared with TRBD2. CDR1 is MNHEY and CDR2 is SVGAGI in the germline V gene. CDR3 length: 15 amino acids. Trimming took 5 bases from V and 2 from J; bases not matched to a gene: 4. CDR3 sequence: CASSTGLAVQETQYF. In nucleotides, the CDR3 is TGTGCCAGCAGTACGGGACTAGCGGTACAAGAGACCCAGTACTTC.